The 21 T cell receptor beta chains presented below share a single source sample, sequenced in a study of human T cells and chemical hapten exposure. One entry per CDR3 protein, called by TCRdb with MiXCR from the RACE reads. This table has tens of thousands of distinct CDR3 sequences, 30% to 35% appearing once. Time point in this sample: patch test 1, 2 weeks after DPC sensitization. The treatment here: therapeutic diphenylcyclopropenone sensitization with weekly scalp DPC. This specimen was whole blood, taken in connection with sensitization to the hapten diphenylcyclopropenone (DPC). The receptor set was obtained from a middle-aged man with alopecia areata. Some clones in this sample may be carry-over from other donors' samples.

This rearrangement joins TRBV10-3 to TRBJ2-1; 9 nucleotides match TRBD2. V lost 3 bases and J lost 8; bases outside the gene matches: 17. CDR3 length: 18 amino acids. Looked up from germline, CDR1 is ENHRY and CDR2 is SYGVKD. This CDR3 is CAISDTGVSGSPTHEQFF. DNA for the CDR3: TGTGCCATCAGTGATACGGGAGTTAGCGGGAGTCCCACCCATGAGCAGTTCTTC.

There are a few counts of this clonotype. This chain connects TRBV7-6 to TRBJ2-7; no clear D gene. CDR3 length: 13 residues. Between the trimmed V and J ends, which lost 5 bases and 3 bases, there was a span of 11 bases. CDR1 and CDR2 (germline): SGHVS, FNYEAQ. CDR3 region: CASSPSHLYEQYF. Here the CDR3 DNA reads TGTGCCAGCAGCCCTAGTCACCTCTACGAGCAGTACTTC.

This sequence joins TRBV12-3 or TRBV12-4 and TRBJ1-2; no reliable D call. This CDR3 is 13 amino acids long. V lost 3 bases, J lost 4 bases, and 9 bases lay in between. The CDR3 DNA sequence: TGTGCCAGCAGTTTGAGCCAGCTCTATGGCTACACCTTC. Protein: CASSLSQLYGYTF.

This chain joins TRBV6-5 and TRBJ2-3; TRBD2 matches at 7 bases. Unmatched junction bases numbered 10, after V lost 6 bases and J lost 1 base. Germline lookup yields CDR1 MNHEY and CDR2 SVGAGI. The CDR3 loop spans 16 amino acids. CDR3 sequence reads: CASSLSPAGRTDTQYF. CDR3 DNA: TGTGCCAGCAGCCTCTCGCCAGCGGGGCGCACAGATACGCAGTATTTT.

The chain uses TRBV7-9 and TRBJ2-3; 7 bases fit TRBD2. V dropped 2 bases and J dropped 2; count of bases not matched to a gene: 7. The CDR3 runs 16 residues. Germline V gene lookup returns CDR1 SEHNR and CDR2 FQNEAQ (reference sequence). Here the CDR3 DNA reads TGTGCCAGCAGCTTACTAGAGCTAGCGGTCACAGATACGCAGTATTTT. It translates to CASSLLELAVTDTQYF.

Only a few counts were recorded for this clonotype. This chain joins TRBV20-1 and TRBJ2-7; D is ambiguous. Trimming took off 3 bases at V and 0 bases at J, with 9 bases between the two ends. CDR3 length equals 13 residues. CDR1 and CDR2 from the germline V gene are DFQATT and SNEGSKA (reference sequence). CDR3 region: CSASDLNSYEQYF. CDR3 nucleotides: TGCAGTGCTAGTGACTTGAACTCCTACGAGCAGTACTTC.

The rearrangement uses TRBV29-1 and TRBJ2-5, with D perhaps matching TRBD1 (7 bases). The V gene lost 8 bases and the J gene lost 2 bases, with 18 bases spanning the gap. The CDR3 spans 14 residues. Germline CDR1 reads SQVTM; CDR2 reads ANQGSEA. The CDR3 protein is CSCRGGTAQETQYF. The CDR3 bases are TGCAGCTGTCGAGGGGGGACAGCTCAAGAGACCCAGTACTTC.

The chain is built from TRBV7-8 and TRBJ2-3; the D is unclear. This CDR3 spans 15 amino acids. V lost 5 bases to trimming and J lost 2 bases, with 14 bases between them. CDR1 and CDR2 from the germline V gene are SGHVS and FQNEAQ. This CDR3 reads CASSLLGLYTDTQYF. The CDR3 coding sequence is TGTGCCAGCAGCCTCCTAGGCTTATACACAGATACGCAGTATTTT.

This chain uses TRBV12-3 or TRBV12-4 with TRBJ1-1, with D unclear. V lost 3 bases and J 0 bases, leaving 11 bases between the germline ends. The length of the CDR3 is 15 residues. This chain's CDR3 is CASSLRLGLNTEAFF. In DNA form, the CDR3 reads TGTGCCAGCAGTTTGAGACTGGGATTGAACACTGAAGCTTTCTTT.

The CDR3 DNA follows: TGTGCCAGCAGACGGCTTGCGGGAATGATTAATGAAAAACTGTTTTTT. This translates into CASRRLAGMINEKLFF. V gene TRBV28 combines with J gene TRBJ1-4, with no clear D. In germline, CDR1 is MDHEN, CDR2 SYDVKM. Trimming stripped 6 bases from V and 4 bases from J, with 18 bases between. This CDR3 has 16 amino acids.

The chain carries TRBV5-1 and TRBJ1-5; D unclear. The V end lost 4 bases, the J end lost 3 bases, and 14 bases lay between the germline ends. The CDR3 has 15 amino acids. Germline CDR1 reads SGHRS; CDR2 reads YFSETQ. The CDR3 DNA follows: TGCGCCAGCAGCCCTGGACCGAAGTCCAATCAGCCCCAGCATTTT. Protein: CASSPGPKSNQPQHF.

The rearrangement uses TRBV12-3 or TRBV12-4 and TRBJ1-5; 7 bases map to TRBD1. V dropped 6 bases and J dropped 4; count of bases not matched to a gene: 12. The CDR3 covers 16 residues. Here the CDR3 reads CASRIGRGQFNQPQHF. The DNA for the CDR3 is TGTGCCAGCAGAATCGGTCGGGGACAGTTTAATCAGCCCCAGCATTTT.

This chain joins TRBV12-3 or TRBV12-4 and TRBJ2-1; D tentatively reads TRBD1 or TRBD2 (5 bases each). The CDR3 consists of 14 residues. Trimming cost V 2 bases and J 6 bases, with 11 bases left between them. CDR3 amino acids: CASSLSRGSNEQFF. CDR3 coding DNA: TGTGCCAGCAGTTTATCCCGGGGCAGCAATGAGCAGTTCTTC.

Here the CDR3 DNA reads TGTGCCAGCAGCGTACTCCCAGGGCTAACCTACGAGCAGTACTTC. It translates to CASSVLPGLTYEQYF. The chain employs TRBV9 and TRBJ2-7, with D maybe TRBD1 (5 bases). Trimming removed 1 base at V and 2 bases at J, with 13 bases between. Germline-derived CDR1 and CDR2 are SGDLS and YYNGEE. CDR3 size: 15 residues.

This CDR3 reads CAISSGGDSNQPQHF. The CDR3 coding sequence is TGTGCCATCAGCTCGGGAGGGGATAGCAATCAGCCCCAGCATTTT. The chain combines TRBV10-3 with TRBJ1-5; TRBD1 might be the D (5 bases). Trimming took 6 bases from V and 0 from J, leaving 12 bases between them. The CDR3 extends over 15 amino acids. The germline gives CDR1 ENHRY, CDR2 SYGVKD.

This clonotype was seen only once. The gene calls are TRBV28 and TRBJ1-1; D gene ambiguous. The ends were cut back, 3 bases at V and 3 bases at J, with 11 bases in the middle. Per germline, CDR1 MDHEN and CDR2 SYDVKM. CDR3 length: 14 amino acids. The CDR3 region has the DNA TGTGCCAGCAGTTTGGTAACTGAATACACTGAAGCTTTCTTT. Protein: CASSLVTEYTEAFF.

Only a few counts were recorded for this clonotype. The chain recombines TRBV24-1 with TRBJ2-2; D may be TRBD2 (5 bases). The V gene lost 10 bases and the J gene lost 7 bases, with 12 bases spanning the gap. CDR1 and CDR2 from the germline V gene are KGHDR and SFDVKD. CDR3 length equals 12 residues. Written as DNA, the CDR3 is TGTGCCACAGGCCCCGGAGGCGGGGAGCTGTTTTTT. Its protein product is CATGPGGGELFF.

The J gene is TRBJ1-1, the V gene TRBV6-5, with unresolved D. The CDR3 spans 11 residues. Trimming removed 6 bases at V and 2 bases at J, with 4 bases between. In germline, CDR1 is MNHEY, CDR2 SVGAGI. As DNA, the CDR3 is TGTGCCAGCAGGAGAAACACTGAAGCTTTCTTT. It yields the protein CASRRNTEAFF.

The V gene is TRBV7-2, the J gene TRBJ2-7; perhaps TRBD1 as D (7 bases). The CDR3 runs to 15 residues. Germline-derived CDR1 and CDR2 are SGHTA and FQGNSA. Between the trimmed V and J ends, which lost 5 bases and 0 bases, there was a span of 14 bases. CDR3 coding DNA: TGTGCCAGCAGCCCCAGGGGGGTGTCCTCCTACGAGCAGTACTTC. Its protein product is CASSPRGVSSYEQYF.

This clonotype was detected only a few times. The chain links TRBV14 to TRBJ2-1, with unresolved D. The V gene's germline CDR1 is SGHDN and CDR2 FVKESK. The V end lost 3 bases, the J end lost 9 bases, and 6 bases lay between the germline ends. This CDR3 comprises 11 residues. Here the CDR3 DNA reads TGTGCCAGCAGCCAGACGGGTGAGCAGTTCTTC. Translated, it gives CASSQTGEQFF.

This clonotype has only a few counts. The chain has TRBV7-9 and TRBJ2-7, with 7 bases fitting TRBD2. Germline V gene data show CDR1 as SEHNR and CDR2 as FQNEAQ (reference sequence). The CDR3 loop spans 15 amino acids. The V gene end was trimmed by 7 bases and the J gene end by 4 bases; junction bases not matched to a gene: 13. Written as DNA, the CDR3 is TGTGCCAGCACCTCCACCCGGGAAGCGGGGTACGAGCAGTACTTC. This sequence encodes CASTSTREAGYEQYF. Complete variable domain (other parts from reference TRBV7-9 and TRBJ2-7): DTGVSQNPRHKITKRGQNVTFRCDPISEHNRLYWYRQTLGQGPEFLTYFQNEAQLEKSRLLSDRFSAERPKGSFSTLEIQRTEQGDSAMYLCASTSTREAGYEQYFGPGTRLTVT.